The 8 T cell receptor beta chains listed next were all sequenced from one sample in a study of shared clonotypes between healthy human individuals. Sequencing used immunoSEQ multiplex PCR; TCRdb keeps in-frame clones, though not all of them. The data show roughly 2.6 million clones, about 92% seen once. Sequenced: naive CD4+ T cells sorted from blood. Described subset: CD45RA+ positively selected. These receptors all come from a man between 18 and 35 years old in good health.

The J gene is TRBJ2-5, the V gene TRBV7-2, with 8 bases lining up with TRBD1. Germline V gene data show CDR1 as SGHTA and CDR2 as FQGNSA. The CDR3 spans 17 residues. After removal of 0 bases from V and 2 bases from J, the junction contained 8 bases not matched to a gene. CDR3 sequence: CASSLASDRVLQETQYF. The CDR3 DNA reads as TGTGCCAGCAGCTTAGCATCGGACAGGGTTCTTCAAGAGACCCAGTACTTC.

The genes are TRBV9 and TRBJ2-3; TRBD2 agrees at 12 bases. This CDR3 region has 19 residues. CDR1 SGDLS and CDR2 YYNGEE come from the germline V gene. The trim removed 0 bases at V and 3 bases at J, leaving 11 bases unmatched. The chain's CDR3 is CASSVGLAGVVGGTDTQYF. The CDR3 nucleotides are TGTGCCAGCAGCGTAGGACTAGCGGGGGTTGTGGGTGGGACAGATACGCAGTATTTT.

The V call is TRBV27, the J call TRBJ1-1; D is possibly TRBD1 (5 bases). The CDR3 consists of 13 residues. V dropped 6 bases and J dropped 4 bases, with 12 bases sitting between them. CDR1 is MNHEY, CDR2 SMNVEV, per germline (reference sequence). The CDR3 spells CASSSKGFTEAFF. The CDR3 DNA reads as TGTGCCAGCAGCTCCAAGGGGTTCACTGAAGCTTTCTTT.

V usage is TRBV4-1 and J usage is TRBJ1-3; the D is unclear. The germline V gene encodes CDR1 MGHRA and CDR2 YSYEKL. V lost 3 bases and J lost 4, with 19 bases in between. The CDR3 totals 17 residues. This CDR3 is CASSQMGLALGGNTIYF. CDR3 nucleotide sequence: TGCGCCAGCAGCCAGATGGGTTTGGCCTTGGGGGGAAACACCATATATTTT.

CDR3 protein: CASSLVEGLQETQYF. CDR3 DNA: TGTGCCAGCAGCTTAGTGGAGGGCCTCCAAGAGACCCAGTACTTC. V gene TRBV7-2 combines with J gene TRBJ2-5; D is possibly TRBD2 (6 bases). V was clipped by 1 base and J by 1 base, with 10 bases between them. Germline loops: CDR1 SGHTA, CDR2 FQGNSA. The CDR3 loop spans 15 amino acids.

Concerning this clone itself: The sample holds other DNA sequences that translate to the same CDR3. The CDR3 sequence: CASSLVGGELFF. As DNA, the CDR3 is TGCGCCAGCAGCTTGGTAGGCGGGGAGCTGTTTTTT. The chain employs TRBV5-1 and TRBJ2-2; D unresolved. The germline CDR1 and CDR2 sequences are SGHRS and YFSETQ. The germline V and J ends were trimmed by 0 bases and 7 bases, with 4 bases remaining between them. The CDR3 totals 12 residues. The full variable domain, its missing parts supplied by reference TRBV5-1 and TRBJ2-2, is KAGVTQTPRYLIKTRGQQVTLSCSPISGHRSVSWYQQTPGQGLQFLFEYFSETQRNKGNFPGRFSGRQFSNSRSEMNVSTLELGDSALYLCASSLVGGELFFGEGSRLTVL.

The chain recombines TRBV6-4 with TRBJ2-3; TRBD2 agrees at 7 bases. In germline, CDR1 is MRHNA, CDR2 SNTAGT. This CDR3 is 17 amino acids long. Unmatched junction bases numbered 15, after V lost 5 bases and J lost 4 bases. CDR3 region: CASSPDGVGGSADTQYF. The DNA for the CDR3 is TGTGCCAGCAGTCCGGACGGGGTCGGCGGGAGCGCAGATACGCAGTATTTT.

As DNA, the CDR3 is TGTGCCAGCAGTTACTCACAGGGGAGATACTATGGCTACACCTTC. Its protein product is CASSYSQGRYYGYTF. The chain carries TRBV6-6 and TRBJ1-2; 7 nucleotides align to TRBD1. CDR1 and CDR2 from the germline V gene are MNHNY and SVGAGI (reference sequence). The V gene end was trimmed by 0 bases and the J gene end by 3 bases; junction bases not matched to a gene: 4. The CDR3 loop spans 15 amino acids.